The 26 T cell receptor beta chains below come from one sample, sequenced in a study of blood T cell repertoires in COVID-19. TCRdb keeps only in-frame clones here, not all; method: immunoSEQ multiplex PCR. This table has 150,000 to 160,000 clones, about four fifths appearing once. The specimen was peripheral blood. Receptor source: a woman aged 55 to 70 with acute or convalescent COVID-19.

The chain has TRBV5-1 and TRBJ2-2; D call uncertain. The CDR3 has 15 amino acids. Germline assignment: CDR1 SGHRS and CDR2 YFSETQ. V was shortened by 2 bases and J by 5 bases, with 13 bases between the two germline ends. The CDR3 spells CASSFVADITGELFF. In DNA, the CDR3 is TGCGCCAGCAGCTTTGTCGCAGACATTACCGGGGAGCTGTTTTTT.

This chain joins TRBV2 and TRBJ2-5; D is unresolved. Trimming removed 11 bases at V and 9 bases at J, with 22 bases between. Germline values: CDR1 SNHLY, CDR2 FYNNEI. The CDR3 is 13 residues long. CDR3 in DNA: TGTGCCTCTTCCATGGCGGTCCTTCGAGCCCAGTACTTC. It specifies CASSMAVLRAQYF.

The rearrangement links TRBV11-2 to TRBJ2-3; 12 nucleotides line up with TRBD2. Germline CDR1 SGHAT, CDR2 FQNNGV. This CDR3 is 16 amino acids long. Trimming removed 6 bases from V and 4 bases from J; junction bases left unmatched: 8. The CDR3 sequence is CASRRPSGGASDTQYF. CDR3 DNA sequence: TGTGCCAGCAGACGACCTAGCGGGGGGGCGTCAGATACGCAGTATTTT.

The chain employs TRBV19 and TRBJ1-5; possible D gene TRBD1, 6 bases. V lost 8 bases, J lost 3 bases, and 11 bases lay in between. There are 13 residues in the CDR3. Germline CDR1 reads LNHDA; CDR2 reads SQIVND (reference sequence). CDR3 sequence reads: CASLDSLNQPQHF. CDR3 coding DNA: TGTGCCAGTTTGGACAGTCTCAATCAGCCCCAGCATTTT. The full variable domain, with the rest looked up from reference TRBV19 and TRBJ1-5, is DGGITQSPKYLFRKEGQNVTLSCEQNLNHDAMYWYRQDPGQGLRLIYYSQIVNDFQKGDIAEGYSVSREKKESFPLTVTSAQKNPTAFYLCASLDSLNQPQHFGDGTRLSIL.

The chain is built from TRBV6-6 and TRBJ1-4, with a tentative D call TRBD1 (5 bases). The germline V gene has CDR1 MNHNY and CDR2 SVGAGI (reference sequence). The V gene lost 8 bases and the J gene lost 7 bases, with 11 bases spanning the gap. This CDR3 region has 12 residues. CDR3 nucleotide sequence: TGTGCCAGCTCCCAGGGTCGTGAAAAACTGTTTTTT. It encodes CASSQGREKLFF.

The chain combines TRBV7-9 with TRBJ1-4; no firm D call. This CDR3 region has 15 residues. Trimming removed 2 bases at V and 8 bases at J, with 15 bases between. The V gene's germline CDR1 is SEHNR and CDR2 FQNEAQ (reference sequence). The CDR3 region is CASSLNWGGDEKLFF. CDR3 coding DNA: TGTGCCAGCAGCTTAAACTGGGGAGGTGACGAAAAACTGTTTTTT.

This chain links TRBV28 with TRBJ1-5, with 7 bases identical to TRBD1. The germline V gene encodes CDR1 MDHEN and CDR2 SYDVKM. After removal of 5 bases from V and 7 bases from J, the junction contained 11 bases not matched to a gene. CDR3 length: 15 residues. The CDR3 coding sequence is TGTGCCAGCAGTCCGACAGGGCATGGATTCCAGCCCCAGCATTTT. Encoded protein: CASSPTGHGFQPQHF.

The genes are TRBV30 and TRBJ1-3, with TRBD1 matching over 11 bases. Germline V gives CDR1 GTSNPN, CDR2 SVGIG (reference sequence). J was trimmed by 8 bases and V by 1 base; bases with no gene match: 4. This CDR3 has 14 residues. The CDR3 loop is CAWSAGTGGYTIYF. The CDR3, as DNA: TGTGCCTGGAGTGCCGGGACAGGGGGTTACACCATATATTTT.

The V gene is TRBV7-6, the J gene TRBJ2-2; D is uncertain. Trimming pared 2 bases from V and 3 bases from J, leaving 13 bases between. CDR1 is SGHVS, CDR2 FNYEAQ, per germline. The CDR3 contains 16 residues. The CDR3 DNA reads TGTGCCAGCAGCTTATTTACCGGGTCCTACACCGGGGAGCTGTTTTTT. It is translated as CASSLFTGSYTGELFF.

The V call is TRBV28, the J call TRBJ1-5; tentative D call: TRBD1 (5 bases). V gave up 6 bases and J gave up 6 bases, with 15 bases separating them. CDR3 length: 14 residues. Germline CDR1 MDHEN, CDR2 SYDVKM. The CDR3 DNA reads TGTGCCAGCAGCGGCAGCCAGGGCACTCAGCCCCAGCATTTT. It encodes CASSGSQGTQPQHF.

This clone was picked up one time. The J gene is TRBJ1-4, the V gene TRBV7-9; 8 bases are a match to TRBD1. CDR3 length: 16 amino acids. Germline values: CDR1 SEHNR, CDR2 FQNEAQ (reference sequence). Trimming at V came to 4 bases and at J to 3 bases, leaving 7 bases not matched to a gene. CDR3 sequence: CASSSNQGAANEKLFF. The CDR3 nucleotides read TGTGCCAGCAGCTCGAACCAGGGGGCAGCTAATGAAAAACTGTTTTTT.

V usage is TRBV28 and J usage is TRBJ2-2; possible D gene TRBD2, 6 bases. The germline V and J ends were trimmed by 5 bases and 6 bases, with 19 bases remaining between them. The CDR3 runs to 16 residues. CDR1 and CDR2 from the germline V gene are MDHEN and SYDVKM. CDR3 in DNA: TGTGCCAGCAGTGATTCGCGGGGTGGCACGGCCGGGGAGCTGTTTTTT. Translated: CASSDSRGGTAGELFF.

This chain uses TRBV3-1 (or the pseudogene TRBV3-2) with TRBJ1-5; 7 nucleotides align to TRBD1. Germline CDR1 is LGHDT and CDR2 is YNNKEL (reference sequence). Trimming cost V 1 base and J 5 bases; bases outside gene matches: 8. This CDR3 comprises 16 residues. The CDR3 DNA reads TGTGCCAGCAGCCAAGGAGCGGCAGGGGGGCATCAGCCCCAGCATTTT. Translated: CASSQGAAGGHQPQHF.

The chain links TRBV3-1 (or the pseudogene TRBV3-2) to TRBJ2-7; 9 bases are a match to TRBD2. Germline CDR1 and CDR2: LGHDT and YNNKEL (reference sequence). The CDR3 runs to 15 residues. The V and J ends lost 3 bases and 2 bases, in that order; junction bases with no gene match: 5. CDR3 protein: CASSQGAGGTYEQYF. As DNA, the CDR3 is TGTGCCAGCAGCCAGGGGGCGGGAGGGACCTACGAGCAGTACTTC.

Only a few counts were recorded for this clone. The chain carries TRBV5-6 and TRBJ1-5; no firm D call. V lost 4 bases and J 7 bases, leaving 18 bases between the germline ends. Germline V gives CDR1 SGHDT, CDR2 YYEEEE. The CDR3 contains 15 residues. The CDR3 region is CASSRLEQSNQPQHF. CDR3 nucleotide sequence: TGTGCCAGCAGCCGTCTGGAACAGTCAAACCAGCCCCAGCATTTT.

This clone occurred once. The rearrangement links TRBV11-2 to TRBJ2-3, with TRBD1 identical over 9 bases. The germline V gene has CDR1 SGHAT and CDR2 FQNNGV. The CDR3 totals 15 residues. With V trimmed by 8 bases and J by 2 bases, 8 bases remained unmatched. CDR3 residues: CASSSGTGYTDTQYF. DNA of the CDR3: TGTGCCAGCTCCTCCGGGACAGGGTACACAGATACGCAGTATTTT.

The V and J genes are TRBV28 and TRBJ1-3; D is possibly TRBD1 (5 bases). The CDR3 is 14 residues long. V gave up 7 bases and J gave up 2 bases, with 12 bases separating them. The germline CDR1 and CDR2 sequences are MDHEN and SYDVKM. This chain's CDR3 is CASTREGTGNTIYF. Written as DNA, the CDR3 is TGTGCCAGCACCAGGGAAGGAACTGGAAACACCATATATTTT. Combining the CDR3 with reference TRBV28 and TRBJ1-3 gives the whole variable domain DVKVTQSSRYLVKRTGEKVFLECVQDMDHENMFWYRQDPGLGLRLIYFSYDVKMKEKGDIPEGYSVSREKKERFSLILESASTNQTSMYLCASTREGTGNTIYFGEGSWLTVV.

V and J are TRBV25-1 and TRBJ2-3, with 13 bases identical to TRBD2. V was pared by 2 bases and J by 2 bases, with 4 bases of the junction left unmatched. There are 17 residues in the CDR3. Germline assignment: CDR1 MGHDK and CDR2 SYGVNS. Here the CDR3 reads CASSEPGLAGLTDTQYF. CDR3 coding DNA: TGTGCCAGCAGTGAACCGGGACTAGCGGGGCTCACAGATACGCAGTATTTT.

Here the CDR3 DNA reads TGTGCCAGCAGCCAGGGTCTTGCCGGGACTAGCTACGAGCAGTACTTC. Amino acid sequence: CASSQGLAGTSYEQYF. The J gene is TRBJ2-7, the V gene TRBV3-1 (or the pseudogene TRBV3-2), with 8 bases that match TRBD2. The CDR3 has 16 residues. The germline gives CDR1 LGHDT, CDR2 YNNKEL (reference sequence). Unmatched junction bases numbered 10, after V lost 3 bases and J lost 3 bases.

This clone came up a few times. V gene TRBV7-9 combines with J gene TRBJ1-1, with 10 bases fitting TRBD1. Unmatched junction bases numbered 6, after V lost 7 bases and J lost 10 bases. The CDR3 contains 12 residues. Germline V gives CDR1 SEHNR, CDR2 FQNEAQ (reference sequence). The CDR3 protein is CASTRGDRGAFF. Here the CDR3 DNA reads TGTGCCAGCACCCGGGGGGACAGGGGAGCTTTCTTT.

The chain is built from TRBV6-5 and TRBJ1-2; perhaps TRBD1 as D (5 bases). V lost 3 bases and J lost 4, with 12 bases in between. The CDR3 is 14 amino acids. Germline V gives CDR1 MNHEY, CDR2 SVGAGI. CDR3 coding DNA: TGTGCCAGCAGTTATGGGCGGGGGGTCTATGGCTACACCTTC. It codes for CASSYGRGVYGYTF.

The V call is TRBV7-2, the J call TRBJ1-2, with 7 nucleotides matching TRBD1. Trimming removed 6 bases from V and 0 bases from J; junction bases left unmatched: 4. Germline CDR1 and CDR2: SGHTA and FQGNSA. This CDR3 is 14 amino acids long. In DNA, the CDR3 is TGTGCCAGCAGTCGGACAGGATCTAACTATGGCTACACCTTC. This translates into CASSRTGSNYGYTF.

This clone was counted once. The CDR3 loop is CASSRDRTGRQYV. As DNA, the CDR3 is TGTGCCAGCAGTCGGGACAGGACCGGTCGGCAGTACGTC. This chain connects TRBV6-5 to TRBJ2-7; 8 positions agree with TRBD1. This CDR3 has 13 residues. Unmatched junction bases numbered 9, after V lost 5 bases and J lost 9 bases. Germline CDR1 and CDR2: MNHEY and SVGAGI.

Here the CDR3 reads CASSQEGARGEQFF. As DNA, the CDR3 is TGTGCCAGCAGCCAAGAGGGAGCCCGCGGTGAGCAGTTCTTC. The chain uses TRBV3-1 (or the pseudogene TRBV3-2) and TRBJ2-1; D is perhaps TRBD2 (5 bases). The CDR3 totals 14 residues. CDR1 is LGHDT, CDR2 YNNKEL, per germline (reference sequence). Deletions cut 0 bases from V and 9 bases from J, with 12 bases between.

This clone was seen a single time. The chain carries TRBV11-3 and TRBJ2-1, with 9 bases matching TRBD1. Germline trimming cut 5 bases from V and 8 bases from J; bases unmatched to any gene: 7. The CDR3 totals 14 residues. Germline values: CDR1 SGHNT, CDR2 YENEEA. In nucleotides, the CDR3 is TGTGCCAGCAGCACCCGGGACAGGGAATATGAGCAGTTCTTC. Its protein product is CASSTRDREYEQFF.

CDR3 in DNA: TGTGCCAGCAAACAGGGGGCGAACACTGAAGCTTTCTTT. Translation gives CASKQGANTEAFF. The V call is TRBV7-3, the J call TRBJ1-1, with 9 positions matching TRBD1. Germline loops: CDR1 SGHTA, CDR2 FQGTGA. The V gene end was trimmed by 7 bases and the J gene end by 1 base; junction bases not matched to a gene: 1. The CDR3 is 13 residues long.